This entry lists 18 T cell receptor beta chains sequenced from one sample in a study of blood T cell repertoires in COVID-19. Data came from immunoSEQ multiplex PCR; TCRdb stores just in-frame clones and leaves some out. The data hold approximately 170,000 clones, with about 88% observed a single time. The sequencing input was peripheral blood. Receptors originate from a man aged 18 to 29 who had recovered from COVID-19.

The chain links TRBV9 to TRBJ2-4; D is uncertain. Germline CDR1 reads SGDLS; CDR2 reads YYNGEE. Trimming took 3 bases from V and 0 from J, leaving 7 bases between them. The CDR3 runs 14 residues. CDR3 sequence: CASSDTRAKNIQYF. In DNA form, the CDR3 reads TGTGCCAGCAGCGACACACGAGCCAAAAACATTCAGTACTTC.

J is TRBJ1-1 and V is TRBV7-9, with 7 nucleotides matching TRBD1. V was pared by 4 bases and J by 1 base, with 3 bases of the junction left unmatched. CDR3 length: 14 residues. In germline, CDR1 is SEHNR, CDR2 FQNEAQ (reference sequence). CDR3 DNA: TGTGCCAGCAGCTCCGGGACAGCGAACACTGAAGCTTTCTTT. Translating it yields CASSSGTANTEAFF. The full variable domain, completed using reference TRBV7-9 and TRBJ1-1, is DTGVSQNPRHKITKRGQNVTFRCDPISEHNRLYWYRQTLGQGPEFLTYFQNEAQLEKSRLLSDRFSAERPKGSFSTLEIQRTEQGDSAMYLCASSSGTANTEAFFGQGTRLTVV.

V is TRBV29-1 and J is TRBJ1-2; 8 bases are a match to TRBD1. CDR1 is SQVTM and CDR2 is ANQGSEA in the germline V gene. With 6 bases clipped from V and 6 bases from J, the junction kept 6 bases outside the gene matches. The CDR3 sequence is 12 residues long. This CDR3 is CSVTGEVDGYTF. The CDR3 region has the DNA TGCAGCGTGACAGGGGAAGTTGATGGCTACACCTTC.

J is TRBJ2-5 and V is TRBV7-3, with D unresolved. The CDR3 extends over 13 amino acids. V was trimmed by 1 base and J by 5 bases, leaving 8 bases between them. The V gene's germline CDR1 is SGHTA and CDR2 FQGTGA. The CDR3 nucleotides read TGTGCCAGCAGCTTAATAGTGTCGGAGACCCAGTACTTC. It translates to CASSLIVSETQYF. Filled out from reference TRBV7-3 and TRBJ2-5, the complete variable domain reads GAGVSQTPSNKVTEKGKYVELRCDPISGHTALYWYRQSLGQGPEFLIYFQGTGAADDSGLPNDRFFAVRPEGSVSTLKIQRTERGDSAVYLCASSLIVSETQYFGPGTRLLVL.

The rearrangement uses TRBV29-1 and TRBJ1-1; 7 nucleotides match TRBD1. V lost 6 bases, J lost 3 bases, and 7 bases stayed unmatched. CDR3 length: 13 amino acids. Germline lookup yields CDR1 SQVTM and CDR2 ANQGSEA. The CDR3: CSVSQGGYTEAFF. In DNA form, the CDR3 reads TGCAGCGTCTCTCAGGGGGGCTACACTGAAGCTTTCTTT.

A few counts support this clone. The J gene is TRBJ1-6, the V gene TRBV9, with 8 bases identical to TRBD1. The ends lost 2 bases at V and 7 bases at J; junction bases unmatched: 5. This CDR3 spans 15 amino acids. From germline, CDR1 is SGDLS and CDR2 YYNGEE. In DNA form, the CDR3 reads TGTGCCAGCAGCGTCACAGGGGGAGGCAATTCACCCCTCCACTTT. It yields the protein CASSVTGGGNSPLHF.

The chain joins TRBV28 to TRBJ2-3; possibly TRBD2 for D (6 bases). There are 16 residues in the CDR3. V shed 6 bases and J shed 0 bases, with 16 bases lying between them. Germline V gene sequence: CDR1 MDHEN, CDR2 SYDVKM. The CDR3 loop reads CASSVWTTPSTDTQYF. In DNA form, the CDR3 reads TGTGCCAGCAGCGTCTGGACTACCCCGAGCACAGATACGCAGTATTTT.

The V gene is TRBV6-5, the J gene TRBJ2-2; 7 bases align to TRBD2. V shed 6 bases and J 5 bases; nucleotides not matched to a gene: 9. This CDR3 comprises 15 residues. CDR1 and CDR2 (germline): MNHEY, SVGAGI. CDR3 amino acids: CASRPYREVTGELFF. The CDR3 nucleotides read TGTGCCAGCAGGCCCTACCGGGAGGTTACCGGGGAGCTGTTTTTT.

This chain connects TRBV5-4 to TRBJ2-1; 11 nucleotides agree with TRBD2. Germline V gives CDR1 SGHNT, CDR2 YYREEE (reference sequence). CDR3 length: 17 amino acids. V lost 2 bases, J lost 7 bases, and 11 bases stayed unmatched. The CDR3 DNA sequence: TGTGCCAGCAGCTTATCTGGGGGACTAGCGGCGCTAAATGAGCAGTTCTTC. Its translation: CASSLSGGLAALNEQFF.

This clone was seen a single time. The identical CDR3 is also encoded by other nucleotide sequences in the sample. The rearrangement joins TRBV7-3 to TRBJ2-7, with 9 bases identical to TRBD2. Losses at the gene ends were 3 bases for V and 2 bases for J; bases not matched to a gene: 2. This CDR3 comprises 14 residues. Germline loops: CDR1 SGHTA, CDR2 FQGTGA. CDR3 protein: CASSLTSGPYEQYF. The DNA of the CDR3 is TGTGCCAGCAGCTTGACTAGCGGACCCTACGAGCAGTACTTC. The full variable domain, rest sourced from reference TRBV7-3 and TRBJ2-7, is GAGVSQTPSNKVTEKGKYVELRCDPISGHTALYWYRQSLGQGPEFLIYFQGTGAADDSGLPNDRFFAVRPEGSVSTLKIQRTERGDSAVYLCASSLTSGPYEQYFGPGTRLTVT.

This rearrangement joins TRBV6-5 to TRBJ1-2; 9 bases line up with TRBD1. This CDR3 contains 15 residues. In germline, CDR1 is MNHEY, CDR2 SVGAGI. Trimming removed 6 bases from V and 4 bases from J; junction bases left unmatched: 9. The CDR3 spells CASRTGTGNFYGYTF. In nucleotides, the CDR3 is TGTGCCAGCAGAACCGGGACAGGGAACTTCTATGGCTACACCTTC.

V and J are TRBV27 and TRBJ1-2; TRBD1 might be the D (6 bases). CDR1 and CDR2 (germline): MNHEY, SMNVEV (reference sequence). Between the trimmed V and J ends, which lost 0 bases and 10 bases, there was a span of 12 bases. The CDR3 runs to 13 residues. CDR3 in amino acids: CASSLSTGLDYTF. CDR3 coding DNA: TGTGCCAGCAGTTTATCAACAGGGTTAGACTACACCTTC.

The chain carries TRBV6-2 or TRBV6-3 and TRBJ1-5; a possible D gene is TRBD1 (6 bases). The V end was cut by 2 bases, the J end by 2 bases, with 10 bases between. Germline values: CDR1 MNHEY, CDR2 SVGEGT. The CDR3 loop spans 15 amino acids. The CDR3 DNA sequence: TGTGCCAGCAGTTACAACAGGGTTGGCAATCAGCCCCAGCATTTT. Its translation is CASSYNRVGNQPQHF.

V gene TRBV5-4 combines with J gene TRBJ2-3; 16 positions match TRBD2. This CDR3 region has 18 residues. Per germline, CDR1 SGHNT and CDR2 YYREEE (reference sequence). With V trimmed by 4 bases and J by 0 bases, 5 bases remained unmatched. This chain's CDR3 is CASSTGLAGGPSTDTQYF. DNA of the CDR3: TGTGCCAGCAGCACGGGACTAGCGGGAGGGCCGAGCACAGATACGCAGTATTTT.

This chain joins TRBV6-6 and TRBJ1-5; 8 bases map to TRBD1. CDR1 and CDR2 (germline): MNHNY, SVGAGI (reference sequence). V trimming: 5 bases; J trimming: 8 bases; junction bases outside the gene matches: 8. CDR3 size: 14 residues. CDR3 bases: TGTGCCAGCAGTCACGGGACAGGACCGAAGCCCCAGCATTTT. Residues: CASSHGTGPKPQHF.

The rearrangement uses TRBV30 and TRBJ1-1, with no clear D. CDR3 length: 13 amino acids. Germline CDR1 reads GTSNPN; CDR2 reads SVGIG (reference sequence). Trimming shortened V by 7 bases and J by 1 base, and 13 bases separated the two germline ends. The CDR3 spells CASTGRRNTEAFF. The CDR3, as DNA: TGTGCCTCAACTGGCAGGCGGAACACTGAAGCTTTCTTT.

This chain links TRBV4-1 with TRBJ2-7; D might be TRBD1 (6 bases). Trimming shortened V by 2 bases and J by 4 bases, and 15 bases separated the two germline ends. The CDR3 is made up of 15 amino acids. The germline CDR1 and CDR2 sequences are MGHRA and YSYEKL. The CDR3 bases are TGCGCCAGCAGCCAACAGGGGAATCCCTCATACGAGCAGTACTTC. Amino acid sequence: CASSQQGNPSYEQYF.

As for this clone: The junction departs from the called germline gene at one end, perhaps through a read error. V usage is TRBV10-1 and J usage is TRBJ2-3, with a tentative D call TRBD1 (6 bases). The CDR3 runs 12 residues. CDR1 and CDR2 from the germline V gene are WNHNN and SYGVQD (reference sequence). CDR3: CASSEPGAPLNF. In DNA, the CDR3 is TGCGCCAGCAGTGAGCCAGGGGCGCCCCTAAATTTT.